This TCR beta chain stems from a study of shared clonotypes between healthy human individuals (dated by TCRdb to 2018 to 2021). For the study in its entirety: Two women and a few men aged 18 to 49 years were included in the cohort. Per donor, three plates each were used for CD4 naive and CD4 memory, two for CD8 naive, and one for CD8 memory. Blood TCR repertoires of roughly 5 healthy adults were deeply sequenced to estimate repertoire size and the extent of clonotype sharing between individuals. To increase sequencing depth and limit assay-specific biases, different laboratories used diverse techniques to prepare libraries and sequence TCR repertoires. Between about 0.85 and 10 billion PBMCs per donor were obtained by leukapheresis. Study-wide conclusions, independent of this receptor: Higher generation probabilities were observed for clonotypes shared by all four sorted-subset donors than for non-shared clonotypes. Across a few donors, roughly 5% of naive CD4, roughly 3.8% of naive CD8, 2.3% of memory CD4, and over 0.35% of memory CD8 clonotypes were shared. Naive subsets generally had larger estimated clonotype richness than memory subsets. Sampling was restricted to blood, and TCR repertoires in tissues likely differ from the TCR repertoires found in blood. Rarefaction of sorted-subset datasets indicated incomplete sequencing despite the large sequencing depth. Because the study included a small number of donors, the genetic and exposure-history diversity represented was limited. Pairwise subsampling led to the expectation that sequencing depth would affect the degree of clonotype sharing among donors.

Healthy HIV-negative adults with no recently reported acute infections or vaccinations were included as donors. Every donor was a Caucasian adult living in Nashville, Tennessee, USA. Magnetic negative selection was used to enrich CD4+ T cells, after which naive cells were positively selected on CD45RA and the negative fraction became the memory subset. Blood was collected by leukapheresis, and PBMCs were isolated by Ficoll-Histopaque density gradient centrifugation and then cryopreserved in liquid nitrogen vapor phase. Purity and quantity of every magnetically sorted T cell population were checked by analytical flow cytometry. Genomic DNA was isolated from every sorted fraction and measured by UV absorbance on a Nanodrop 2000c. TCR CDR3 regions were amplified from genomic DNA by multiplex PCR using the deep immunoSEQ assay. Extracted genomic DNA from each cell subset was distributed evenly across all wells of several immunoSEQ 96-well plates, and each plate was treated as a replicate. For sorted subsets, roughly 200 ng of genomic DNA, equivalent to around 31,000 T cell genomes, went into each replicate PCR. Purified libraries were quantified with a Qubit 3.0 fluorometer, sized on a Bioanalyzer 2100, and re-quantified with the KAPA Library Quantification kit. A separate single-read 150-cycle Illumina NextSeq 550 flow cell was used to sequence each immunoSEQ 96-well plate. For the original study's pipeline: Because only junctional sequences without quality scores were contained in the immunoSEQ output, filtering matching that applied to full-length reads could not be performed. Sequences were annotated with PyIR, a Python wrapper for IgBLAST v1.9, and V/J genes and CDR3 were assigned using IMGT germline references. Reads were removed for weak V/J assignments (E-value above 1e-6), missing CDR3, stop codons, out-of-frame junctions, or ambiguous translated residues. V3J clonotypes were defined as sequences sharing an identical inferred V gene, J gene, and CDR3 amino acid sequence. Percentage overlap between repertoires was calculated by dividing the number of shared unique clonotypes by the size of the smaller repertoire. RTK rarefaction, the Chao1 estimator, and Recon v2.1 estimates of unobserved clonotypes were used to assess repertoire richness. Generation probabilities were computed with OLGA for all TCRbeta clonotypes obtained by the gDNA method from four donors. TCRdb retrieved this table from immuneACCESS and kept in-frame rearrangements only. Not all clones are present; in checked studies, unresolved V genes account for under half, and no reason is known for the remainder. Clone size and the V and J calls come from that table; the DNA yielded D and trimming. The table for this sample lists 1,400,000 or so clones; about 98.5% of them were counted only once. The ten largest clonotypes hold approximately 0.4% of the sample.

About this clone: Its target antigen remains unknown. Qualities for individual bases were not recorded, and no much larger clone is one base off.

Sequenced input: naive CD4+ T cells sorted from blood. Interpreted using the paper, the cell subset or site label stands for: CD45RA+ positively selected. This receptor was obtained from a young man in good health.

The encoded CDR3 is CASSLGGAAVSYEQYF. The bases read TGCGCCAGCAGCTTGGGTGGGGCAGCCGTCTCCTACGAGCAGTACTTC. The receptor chain draws on TRBV5-1 and TRBJ2-7; a tentative D call is TRBD1 (5 bases match). The CDR3 runs 16 amino acids, cysteine and phenylalanine included. The kept DNA is CDR3 alone, 48 bases in frame from the first base. The germline V gene supplies CDR1 SGHRS and CDR2 YFSETQ. V is pared back by 0 bases and J by 0 bases, with 13 bases lying between the germline termini.